This entry lists 30 T cell receptor beta chains sequenced from one sample in a study of control samples from healthy donors and cancer patients. Sequenced by immunoSEQ multiplex PCR; TCRdb stores in-frame clones only, minus some. The sample shows about 120,000 clones, around 87% of them seen only once. What was sequenced was PBMCs. These receptor sequences come from a woman aged 45-60 years with colorectal cancer.

The chain has TRBV27 and TRBJ2-7, with TRBD2 matching 10 bases. Germline lookup yields CDR1 MNHEY and CDR2 SMNVEV (reference sequence). The ends lost 2 bases at V and 0 bases at J; junction bases unmatched: 10. This CDR3 is 18 amino acids long. The CDR3 nucleotides read TGTGCCAGCAGTTTAAAGTGGAGGGTAGCGGGGGGCTCCTACGAGCAGTACTTC. This gives the protein CASSLKWRVAGGSYEQYF.

The genes are TRBV3-1 (or the pseudogene TRBV3-2) and TRBJ1-3; TRBD1 matches 7 bases. The CDR3 sequence is 16 residues long. The V gene end was trimmed by 3 bases and the J gene end by 2 bases; junction bases not matched to a gene: 7. CDR1 and CDR2 from the germline V gene are LGHDT and YNNKEL (reference sequence). The DNA for the CDR3 is TGTGCCAGCAGCCAGCAGATACAGGGGACTGGAAACACCATATATTTT. Its protein is CASSQQIQGTGNTIYF.

V and J are TRBV5-1 and TRBJ2-5; D may be TRBD1 (6 bases). CDR1 and CDR2 from the germline V gene are SGHRS and YFSETQ. This CDR3 comprises 14 residues. Trimming pared 0 bases from V and 1 base from J, leaving 7 bases between. The CDR3 DNA follows: TGCGCCAGCAGCTTGGGGACAGTCCAAGAGACCCAGTACTTC. Its translation is CASSLGTVQETQYF.

Written as DNA, the CDR3 is TGTGCCAGCAAACTTACCAGCTTCGGGGCAGGGGGGAATCAGCCCCAGCATTTT. It translates to CASKLTSFGAGGNQPQHF. The chain is built from TRBV5-5 and TRBJ1-5, with TRBD1 identical over 7 bases. V was clipped by 6 bases and J by 4 bases; unmatched bases: 19. The CDR3 has 18 amino acids. Germline lookup yields CDR1 SGHKS and CDR2 YYEKEE (reference sequence). Supplemented by reference TRBV5-5 and TRBJ1-5, the full variable domain reads DAGVTQSPTHLIKTRGQQVTLRCSPISGHKSVSWYQQVLGQGPQFIFQYYEKEERGRGNFPDRFSARQFPNYSSELNVNALLLGDSALYLCASKLTSFGAGGNQPQHFGDGTRLSIL.

The chain has TRBV5-1 and TRBJ1-2; no definite D call. V gave up 7 bases and J gave up 1 base, with 8 bases separating them. Germline V gene lookup returns CDR1 SGHRS and CDR2 YFSETQ. CDR3 length equals 12 residues. The CDR3 DNA is TGCGCCAGCCGTCAGAGTAACTATGGCTACACCTTC. Protein: CASRQSNYGYTF. Drawing the rest from reference TRBV5-1 and TRBJ1-2, the complete variable domain is KAGVTQTPRYLIKTRGQQVTLSCSPISGHRSVSWYQQTPGQGLQFLFEYFSETQRNKGNFPGRFSGRQFSNSRSEMNVSTLELGDSALYLCASRQSNYGYTFGSGTRLTVV.

V is TRBV27 and J is TRBJ1-5; D is perhaps TRBD1 (6 bases). Germline V lookup: CDR1 MNHEY, CDR2 SMNVEV (reference sequence). CDR3 length equals 15 residues. Trimming took off 2 bases at V and 5 bases at J, with 13 bases between the two ends. The CDR3 DNA follows: TGTGCCAGCAGTTTAATGGGGGGCGGGCATCAGCCCCAGCATTTT. The encoded protein is CASSLMGGGHQPQHF.

The J gene is TRBJ1-2, the V gene TRBV19; unclear D gene. Trimming removed 6 bases at V and 4 bases at J, with 12 bases between. There are 13 residues in the CDR3. The germline gives CDR1 LNHDA, CDR2 SQIVND (reference sequence). The CDR3 DNA reads as TGTGCCAGTAGCCCGGGGAGCGTCTATGGCTACACCTTC. Amino acid sequence: CASSPGSVYGYTF.

The chain employs TRBV6-5 and TRBJ2-1; a weak D match, TRBD2 (6 bases). The CDR3 totals 14 residues. In germline, CDR1 is MNHEY, CDR2 SVGAGI. The germline V and J ends were trimmed by 4 bases and 3 bases, with 10 bases remaining between them. CDR3: CASSSLDYYNEQFF. CDR3 DNA: TGTGCCAGCAGTTCGTTGGACTACTACAATGAGCAGTTCTTC.

The V call is TRBV28, the J call TRBJ1-2; D call uncertain. The germline gives CDR1 MDHEN, CDR2 SYDVKM. The CDR3 is 16 amino acids. Deletions cut 2 bases from V and 1 base from J, with 14 bases between. The CDR3 here is CASSLTPSGINYGYTF. The CDR3 DNA reads TGTGCCAGCAGTTTAACTCCATCGGGGATTAACTATGGCTACACCTTC.

The chain links TRBV3-1 (or the pseudogene TRBV3-2) to TRBJ1-1; D is uncertain. CDR1 LGHDT and CDR2 YNNKEL come from the germline V gene (reference sequence). The V and J ends lost 2 bases and 3 bases respectively, with 7 bases between them. This CDR3 is built from 13 residues. In DNA, the CDR3 is TGTGCCAGCAGCCAAAACGGGGACACTGAAGCTTTCTTT. As protein: CASSQNGDTEAFF.

As DNA, the CDR3 is TGTGCCAGCAGTTCACAGGGAGTAGCCAAAAACATTCAGTACTTC. This translates into CASSSQGVAKNIQYF. The genes are TRBV6-6 and TRBJ2-4, with D perhaps TRBD1 (6 bases). The V end was cut by 4 bases, the J end by 0 bases, with 10 bases between. Germline values: CDR1 MNHNY, CDR2 SVGAGI (reference sequence). The CDR3 is 15 amino acids.

The chain links TRBV13 to TRBJ2-1; 12 bases agree with TRBD2. The length of the CDR3 is 16 residues. Germline V lookup: CDR1 PRHDT, CDR2 FYEKMQ (reference sequence). V lost 0 bases and J lost 7; bases outside the gene matches: 4. CDR3 bases: TGTGCCAGCAGCTTAGGTCTAGCGGGGGGGCAAAATGAGCAGTTCTTC. This translates into CASSLGLAGGQNEQFF. The complete variable domain, with remaining parts taken from reference TRBV13 and TRBJ2-1, reads AAGVIQSPRHLIKEKRETATLKCYPIPRHDTVYWYQQGPGQDPQFLISFYEKMQSDKGSIPDRFSAQQFSDYHSELNMSSLELGDSALYFCASSLGLAGGQNEQFFGPGTRLTVL.

The chain has TRBV6-5 and TRBJ2-1, with D possibly matching TRBD2 (6 bases). The V end lost 4 bases, the J end lost 7 bases, and 11 bases lay between the germline ends. Germline V gives CDR1 MNHEY, CDR2 SVGAGI. The CDR3 sequence is 13 residues long. CDR3 sequence: CASSLDYANEQFF. CDR3 nucleotide sequence: TGTGCCAGCAGTTTGGACTATGCGAATGAGCAGTTCTTC.

V usage is TRBV10-3 and J usage is TRBJ2-7; 9 bases are a match to TRBD1. CDR3 size: 15 residues. The trim removed 3 bases at V and 5 bases at J, leaving 8 bases unmatched. CDR1 is ENHRY, CDR2 SYGVKD, per germline. CDR3 sequence (DNA): TGTGCCATCAGTGAAGCCGGGACAGGGTACAACGAGCAGTACTTC. It specifies CAISEAGTGYNEQYF.

This clone was recorded only once. The chain has TRBV10-3 and TRBJ2-3; TRBD2 matches 7 bases. The junction had 10 bases not matched to a gene; V was cut back by 4 bases and J by 3 bases. This CDR3 has 16 amino acids. CDR1 and CDR2 (germline): ENHRY, SYGVKD. The CDR3 DNA reads as TGTGCCATCAGTGGTCCTAGCGGAGAAGGTACAGATACGCAGTATTTT. This gives the protein CAISGPSGEGTDTQYF.

This chain joins TRBV27 and TRBJ2-1; possibly TRBD1 for D (6 bases). CDR3 length equals 13 residues. Trimming took 2 bases from V and 9 from J, leaving 11 bases between them. Germline V gene lookup returns CDR1 MNHEY and CDR2 SMNVEV (reference sequence). The CDR3 nucleotides read TGTGCCAGCAGTTTAGGTATGGGGGCTGAGCAGTTCTTC. Translating it yields CASSLGMGAEQFF.

This CDR3 is CASSPPILTRVGETQYF. The CDR3 DNA reads TGTGCCAGCAGCCCACCCATCCTTACTAGGGTGGGAGAGACCCAGTACTTC. This chain connects TRBV7-9 to TRBJ2-5; D might be TRBD2 (5 bases). CDR1 and CDR2 (germline): SEHNR, FQNEAQ (reference sequence). V gave up 5 bases and J gave up 4 bases, with 23 bases separating them. CDR3 length equals 17 residues.

V is TRBV10-1 and J is TRBJ1-5; TRBD1 matches at 7 bases. J lost 2 bases, V lost 0 bases, and 10 bases had no gene match. This CDR3 contains 18 residues. The V gene's germline CDR1 is WNHNN and CDR2 SYGVQD (reference sequence). Here the CDR3 reads CASSESMFQGGGNQPQHF. The CDR3 region has the DNA TGCGCCAGCAGTGAGTCGATGTTCCAGGGGGGAGGCAATCAGCCCCAGCATTTT.

V is TRBV18 and J is TRBJ1-1; D remains unclear. CDR1 is KGHSH and CDR2 is LQKENI in the germline V gene. The V end was cut by 8 bases, the J end by 4 bases, with 14 bases between. The CDR3 contains 13 residues. CDR3 sequence (DNA): TGTGCCAGCCTTGCTGAGGGCTCCACTGAAGCTTTCTTT. Protein sequence: CASLAEGSTEAFF. The variable domain in full, completed from reference TRBV18 and TRBJ1-1, reads NAGVMQNPRHLVRRRGQEARLRCSPMKGHSHVYWYRQLPEEGLKFMVYLQKENIIDESGMPKERFSAEFPKEGPSILRIQQVVRGDSAAYFCASLAEGSTEAFFGQGTRLTVV.

The rearrangement links TRBV19 to TRBJ1-3; D remains unclear. The CDR3 loop spans 14 amino acids. The germline CDR1 and CDR2 sequences are LNHDA and SQIVND (reference sequence). The V and J ends lost 6 bases and 0 bases respectively, with 9 bases between them. The CDR3: CASSQENSGNTIYF. The CDR3 DNA reads as TGTGCCAGTAGCCAAGAGAACTCTGGAAACACCATATATTTT.

The rearrangement uses TRBV19 and TRBJ2-6; maybe TRBD1 (6 bases). Germline V CDR1 and CDR2: LNHDA, SQIVND (reference sequence). The germline V and J ends were trimmed by 6 bases and 0 bases, with 15 bases remaining between them. The CDR3 totals 17 residues. The CDR3 DNA is TGTGCCAGTAGCTGGTCCCAGGGGAACTCTGGGGCCAACGTCCTGACTTTC. Amino acid sequence: CASSWSQGNSGANVLTF.

This clone appeared a few times. The chain carries TRBV28 and TRBJ2-5; 9 nucleotides match TRBD2. The trim removed 2 bases at V and 4 bases at J, leaving 11 bases unmatched. The CDR3 has 17 amino acids. Germline CDR1 is MDHEN and CDR2 is SYDVKM. This CDR3 is CASSLGYLAGSAETQYF. The CDR3 coding sequence is TGTGCCAGCAGTTTAGGATATCTAGCGGGATCGGCAGAGACCCAGTACTTC. The full variable domain, with the rest looked up from reference TRBV28 and TRBJ2-5, is DVKVTQSSRYLVKRTGEKVFLECVQDMDHENMFWYRQDPGLGLRLIYFSYDVKMKEKGDIPEGYSVSREKKERFSLILESASTNQTSMYLCASSLGYLAGSAETQYFGPGTRLLVL.

This sequence joins TRBV28 and TRBJ2-5; weak D call: TRBD1 (6 bases). The germline V gene encodes CDR1 MDHEN and CDR2 SYDVKM. The CDR3 contains 13 residues. Deletions cut 5 bases from V and 5 bases from J, with 12 bases between. CDR3 sequence reads: CASSIQGLETQYF. The CDR3 nucleotides are TGTGCCAGCAGTATACAGGGCCTGGAGACCCAGTACTTC.

The chain carries TRBV5-1 and TRBJ1-5; no reliable D call. V was cut by 4 bases and J by 2 bases, with 10 bases left in between. This CDR3 is 14 amino acids long. Germline loops: CDR1 SGHRS, CDR2 YFSETQ. The CDR3 region is CASSPAGGNQPQHF. CDR3 nucleotide sequence: TGCGCCAGCAGCCCCGCCGGGGGCAATCAGCCCCAGCATTTT.

The CDR3: CASSSGQATGELFF. The CDR3 DNA reads as TGTGCCAGCAGCTCGGGACAGGCCACCGGGGAGCTGTTTTTT. The V and J genes are TRBV7-3 and TRBJ2-2; 8 bases map to TRBD1. Trimming cost V 4 bases and J 4 bases; bases outside gene matches: 2. Germline V lookup: CDR1 SGHTA, CDR2 FQGTGA. This CDR3 has 14 amino acids.

The rearrangement joins TRBV20-1 to TRBJ1-2; D not certain. CDR1 is DFQATT and CDR2 is SNEGSKA in the germline V gene (reference sequence). V was pared by 0 bases and J by 7 bases, with 6 bases between. The CDR3 extends over 11 amino acids. In nucleotides, the CDR3 is TGCAGTGCTAGAGAAGTTGGTGGCTACACCTTC. Translation: CSAREVGGYTF.

The V and J genes are TRBV5-6 and TRBJ2-3; TRBD1 aligns across 7 bases. CDR3 size: 12 residues. Germline values: CDR1 SGHDT, CDR2 YYEEEE. Germline trimming cut 4 bases from V and 4 bases from J; bases unmatched to any gene: 0. The CDR3 reads CASSGQADTQYF. The CDR3 nucleotides are TGTGCCAGCAGCGGACAGGCAGATACGCAGTATTTT.

This clone was counted a single time. The chain carries TRBV28 and TRBJ1-6; D is unclear. The CDR3 length is 14 residues. Germline assignment: CDR1 MDHEN and CDR2 SYDVKM. V lost 6 bases to trimming and J lost 4 bases, with 10 bases between them. The CDR3 coding sequence is TGTGCCAGCAGGTTGCCGGGGTATAATTCACCCCTCCACTTT. This gives the protein CASRLPGYNSPLHF.

The J gene is TRBJ2-1, the V gene TRBV19; TRBD2 matches 9 bases. The germline V gene has CDR1 LNHDA and CDR2 SQIVND (reference sequence). The CDR3 runs to 17 residues. V trimming: 3 bases; J trimming: 6 bases; junction bases outside the gene matches: 12. The DNA of the CDR3 is TGTGCCAGTAGTATTCTCCGAGGAGCGGGAGGCTTCAATGAGCAGTTCTTC. This codes for CASSILRGAGGFNEQFF.

The V gene is TRBV6-4, the J gene TRBJ2-1, with 12 bases fitting TRBD2. The junction had 11 bases not matched to a gene; V was cut back by 6 bases and J by 8 bases. Per germline, CDR1 MRHNA and CDR2 SNTAGT. The CDR3 has 16 amino acids. DNA for the CDR3: TGTGCCAGCAGGGATGGACTAGCGGGGTTAATGGATGAGCAGTTCTTC. It is translated as CASRDGLAGLMDEQFF.